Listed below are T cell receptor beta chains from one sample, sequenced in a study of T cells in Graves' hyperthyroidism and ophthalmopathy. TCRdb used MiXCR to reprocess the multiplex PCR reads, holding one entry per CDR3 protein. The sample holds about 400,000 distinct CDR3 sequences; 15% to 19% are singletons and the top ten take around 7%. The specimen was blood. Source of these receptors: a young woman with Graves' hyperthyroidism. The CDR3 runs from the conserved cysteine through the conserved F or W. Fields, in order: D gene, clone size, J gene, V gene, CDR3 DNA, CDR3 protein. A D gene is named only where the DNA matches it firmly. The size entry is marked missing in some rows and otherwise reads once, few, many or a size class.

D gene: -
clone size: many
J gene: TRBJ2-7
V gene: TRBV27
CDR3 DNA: TGTGCCAGCAGTTTATCGGTCAGGCACTCCTACGAGCAGTACTTC
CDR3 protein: CASSLSVRHSYEQYF

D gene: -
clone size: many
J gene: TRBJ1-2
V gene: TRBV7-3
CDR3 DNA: TGTGCCAGCAGCCAGGATGCTAACTATGGCTACACCTTC
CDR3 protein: CASSQDANYGYTF

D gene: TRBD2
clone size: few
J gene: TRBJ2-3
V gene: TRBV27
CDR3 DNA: TGTGCCAGCTCCCCCTCCTCACTAGCGGGCACAGATACGCAGTATTTT
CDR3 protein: CASSPSSLAGTDTQYF

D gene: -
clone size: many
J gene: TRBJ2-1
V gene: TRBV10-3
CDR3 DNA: TGTGCCATCAGCAGACCTGAGGGGGGCCCTTTCTTC
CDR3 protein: CAISRPEGGPFF

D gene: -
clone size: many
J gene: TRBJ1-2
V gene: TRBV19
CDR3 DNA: TGTGCCAGTAGAAGGAGTCCCAGGGAAGGCTACACCTTC
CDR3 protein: CASRRSPREGYTF

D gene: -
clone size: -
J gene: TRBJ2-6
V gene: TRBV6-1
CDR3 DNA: TGTGCCAGCACCAGGTCCACAGGGTTTGGAGGGGCCAACGTCCTGACTTTC
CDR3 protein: CASTRSTGFGGANVLTF

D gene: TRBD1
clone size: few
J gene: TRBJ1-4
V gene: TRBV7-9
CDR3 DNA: TGTGCCAGCAGCACCGGGACAGGGGATGAAAAACTGTTTTTT
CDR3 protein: CASSTGTGDEKLFF

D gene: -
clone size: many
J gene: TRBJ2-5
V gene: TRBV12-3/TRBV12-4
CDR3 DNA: TGTGCCAGCATGTGGGAAGAGACCCAGTACTTC
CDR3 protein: CASMWEETQYF

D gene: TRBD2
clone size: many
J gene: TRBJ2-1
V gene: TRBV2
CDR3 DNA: TGTGCCAGCAGTCGACTAGCGGCTTACAATGAGCAGTTCTTC
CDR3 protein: CASSRLAAYNEQFF

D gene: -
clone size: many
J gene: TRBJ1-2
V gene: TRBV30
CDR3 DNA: TGTGCCTGGAGTGTACTGGTTGGAGGGGCTGGGGGCTACACCTTC
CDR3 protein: CAWSVLVGGAGGYTF

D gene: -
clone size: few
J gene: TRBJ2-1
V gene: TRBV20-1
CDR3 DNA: TGCAGTGCTAGAGAGTCTTTCGGCAATGAGCAGTTCTTC
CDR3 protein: CSARESFGNEQFF

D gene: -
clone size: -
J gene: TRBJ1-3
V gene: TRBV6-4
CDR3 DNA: TGTGCCAGCAGGGGGGGGTCCGCTGGAAACACCATATATTTT
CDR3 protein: CASRGGSAGNTIYF

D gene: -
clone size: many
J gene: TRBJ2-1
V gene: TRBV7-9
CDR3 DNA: TGTGCCAGCAGCTTTAGTGGGAGCTCCTACAATGAGCAGTTCTTC
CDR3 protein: CASSFSGSSYNEQFF

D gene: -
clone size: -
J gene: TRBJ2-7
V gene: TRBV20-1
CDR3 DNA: TGCAGTGCTAGCGACGGGGGAGAGTACGAGCAGTACTTC
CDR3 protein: CSASDGGEYEQYF

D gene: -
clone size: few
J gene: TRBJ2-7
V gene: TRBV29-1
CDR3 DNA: TGCAGCGTCGGGGGACCCGAGGGGCAGTACTTC
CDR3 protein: CSVGGPEGQYF

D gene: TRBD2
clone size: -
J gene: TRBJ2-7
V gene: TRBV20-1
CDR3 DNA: TGCAGTGCTAGAGGGACTAGCGGGAGGAACGAGCAGTACTTC
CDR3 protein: CSARGTSGRNEQYF

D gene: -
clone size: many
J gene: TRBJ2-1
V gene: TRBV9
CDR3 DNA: TGTGCCAGCAGCGTCCGGAGCTCCTACAATGAGCAGTTCTTC
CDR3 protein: CASSVRSSYNEQFF

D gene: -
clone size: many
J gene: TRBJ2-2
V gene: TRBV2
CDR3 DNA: TGTGCCAGCAGCCCGCGGAACACCGGGGAGCTGTTTTTT
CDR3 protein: CASSPRNTGELFF

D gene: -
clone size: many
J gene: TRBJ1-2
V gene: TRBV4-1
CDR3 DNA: TGCGCCAGCAGCCCCTCATTGGGGGACAACTATGGCTACACCTTC
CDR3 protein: CASSPSLGDNYGYTF

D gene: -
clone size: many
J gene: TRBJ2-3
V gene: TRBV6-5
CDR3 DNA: TGTGCCAGCAGTTACTCACATGCAGGGATTCATACGCAGTATTTT
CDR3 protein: CASSYSHAGIHTQYF

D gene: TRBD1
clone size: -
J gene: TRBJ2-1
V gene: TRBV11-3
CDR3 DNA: TGTGCCAGCAGCATCGGACAGGGGGGCTACAATGAGCAGTTCTTC
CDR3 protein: CASSIGQGGYNEQFF

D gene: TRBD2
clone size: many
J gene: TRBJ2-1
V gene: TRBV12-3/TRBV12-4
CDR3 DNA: TGTGCCAGCAGTTTGGGCGGGAGCGGGGGAGGGTACAATGAGCAGTTCTTC
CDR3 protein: CASSLGGSGGGYNEQFF

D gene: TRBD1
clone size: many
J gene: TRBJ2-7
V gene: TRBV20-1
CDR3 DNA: TGCAGTGCTGCCGGGACAGGGGGCTACCACGAGCAGTACTTC
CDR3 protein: CSAAGTGGYHEQYF

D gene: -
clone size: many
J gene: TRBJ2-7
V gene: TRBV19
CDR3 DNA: TGTGCCAGTAGTAACGGGCCAGCCTTAACCTACGAGCAGTACTTC
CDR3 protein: CASSNGPALTYEQYF

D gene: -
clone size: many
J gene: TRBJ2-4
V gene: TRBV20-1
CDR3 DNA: TGCAGTGCTAGTGGTAGGGGAACTTCGGCCAAAAACATTCAGTACTTC
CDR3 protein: CSASGRGTSAKNIQYF

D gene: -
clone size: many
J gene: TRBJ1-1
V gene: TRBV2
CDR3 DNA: TGTGCCAGCAGTGAGGAGCCTTACACTGAAGCTTTCTTT
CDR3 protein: CASSEEPYTEAFF

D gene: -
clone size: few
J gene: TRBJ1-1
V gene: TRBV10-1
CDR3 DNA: TGCGCCAGCAGTGAGTCATCGATGTCCTGGGCCCCGGGCACTGAAGCTTTCTTT
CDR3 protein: CASSESSMSWAPGTEAFF

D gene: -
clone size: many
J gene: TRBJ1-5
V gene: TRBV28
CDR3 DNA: TGTGCCAGCAGTTACGGACAGATGTATAGCAATCAGCCCCAGCATTTT
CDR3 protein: CASSYGQMYSNQPQHF

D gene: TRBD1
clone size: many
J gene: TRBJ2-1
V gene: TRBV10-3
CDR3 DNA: TGTGCCACCCGCCGGGACAGGGGGATCGATGAGCAGTTCTTC
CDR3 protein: CATRRDRGIDEQFF